This TCR beta chain came from a study of identical twins. Study outcomes and limitations: Models underestimated how often monozygotic twins shared out-of-frame TCR alpha. Twin pairs' shared out-of-frame alpha sequences were enriched in low generation probability. Clonotypes of the beta chain that were abundant in cord blood carried fewer insertions (memory repertoires showed none). Analyses based on zero insertions could be partly confounded by invariant MAIT and iNKT cells.

This clonotype was detected many times. The antigen remains unidentified. TCRdb re-called the 5' RACE reads through MiXCR, storing one row per CDR3 protein. The sample has 100,000 or so distinct CDR3 sequences, under 6.5% seen once; the top ten hold about 12%. V shed 8 bases, J shed 8 bases, and the junction held 11 bases outside the gene matches. The germline V gene has CDR1 SEHNR and CDR2 FQNEAQ (reference sequence). The CDR3 is made up of 14 amino acids. The sample was memory T cells sorted from blood. The gene calls are TRBV7-9 and TRBJ2-1; 8 bases line up with TRBD1. This TCR was sampled from a woman aged 45-65 years in good health. The CDR3 DNA reads as TGTGCCAGCGGTCCGGACAGGGTTTTCCATGAGCAGTTCTTC. It encodes CASGPDRVFHEQFF. Full variable domain (missing parts from reference TRBV7-9 and TRBJ2-1): DTGVSQNPRHKITKRGQNVTFRCDPISEHNRLYWYRQTLGQGPEFLTYFQNEAQLEKSRLLSDRFSAERPKGSFSTLEIQRTEQGDSAMYLCASGPDRVFHEQFFGPGTRLTVL.